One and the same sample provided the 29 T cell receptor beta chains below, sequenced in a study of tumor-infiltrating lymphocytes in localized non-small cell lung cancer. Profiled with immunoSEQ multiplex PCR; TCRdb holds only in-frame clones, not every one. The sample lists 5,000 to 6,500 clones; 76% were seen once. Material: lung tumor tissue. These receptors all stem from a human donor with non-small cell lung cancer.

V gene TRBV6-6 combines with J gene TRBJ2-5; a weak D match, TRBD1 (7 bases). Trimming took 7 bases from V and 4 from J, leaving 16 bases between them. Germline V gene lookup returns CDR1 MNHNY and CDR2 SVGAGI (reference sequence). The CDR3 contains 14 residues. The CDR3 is CASTRGAQTETQYF. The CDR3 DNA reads TGTGCCAGCACCAGGGGGGCCCAGACAGAGACCCAGTACTTC.

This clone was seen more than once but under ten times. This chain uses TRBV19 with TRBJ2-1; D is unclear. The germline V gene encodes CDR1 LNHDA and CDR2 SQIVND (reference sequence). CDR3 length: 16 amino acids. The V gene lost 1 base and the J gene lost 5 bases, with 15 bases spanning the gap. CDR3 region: CASSIGAALFDNEQFF. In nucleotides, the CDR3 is TGTGCCAGTAGTATAGGCGCCGCCTTGTTTGACAATGAGCAGTTCTTC.

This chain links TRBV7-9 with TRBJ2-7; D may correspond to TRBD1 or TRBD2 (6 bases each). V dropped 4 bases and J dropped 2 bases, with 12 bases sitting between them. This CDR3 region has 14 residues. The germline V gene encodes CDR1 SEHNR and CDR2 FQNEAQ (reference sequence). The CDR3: CASSSLRGAYEQYF. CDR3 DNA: TGTGCCAGCAGCTCCCTTAGGGGGGCCTACGAGCAGTACTTC.

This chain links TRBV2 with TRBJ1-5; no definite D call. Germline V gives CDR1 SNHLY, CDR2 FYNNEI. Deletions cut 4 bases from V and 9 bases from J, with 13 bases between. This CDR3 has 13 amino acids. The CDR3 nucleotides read TGTGCCAGCAGTGGGGAGGCGGATCGGCCCCAGCATTTT. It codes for CASSGEADRPQHF.

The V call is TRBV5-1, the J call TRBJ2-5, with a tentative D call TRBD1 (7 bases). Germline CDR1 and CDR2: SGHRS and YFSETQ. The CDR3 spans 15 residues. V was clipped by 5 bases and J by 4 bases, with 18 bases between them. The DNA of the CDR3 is TGCGCCAGCAGTAGAAGCGGAGGGGGCCTAGAGACCCAGTACTTC. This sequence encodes CASSRSGGGLETQYF.

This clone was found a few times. CDR3 protein: CASRELALYNEQFF. The CDR3 nucleotides are TGTGCCAGCAGAGAACTAGCGCTCTACAATGAGCAGTTCTTC. This chain uses TRBV6-5 with TRBJ2-1; 7 nucleotides agree with TRBD2. This CDR3 spans 14 amino acids. The J segment lost 3 bases and the V segment lost 6 bases, leaving 5 bases of the junction unmatched. Germline lookup yields CDR1 MNHEY and CDR2 SVGAGI.

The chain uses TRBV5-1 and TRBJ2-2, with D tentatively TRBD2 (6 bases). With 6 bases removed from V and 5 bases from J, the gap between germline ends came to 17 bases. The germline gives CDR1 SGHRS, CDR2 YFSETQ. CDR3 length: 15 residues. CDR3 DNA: TGCGCCAGCACCATCACGGGGGAAGGGACCGGGGAGCTGTTTTTT. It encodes CASTITGEGTGELFF.

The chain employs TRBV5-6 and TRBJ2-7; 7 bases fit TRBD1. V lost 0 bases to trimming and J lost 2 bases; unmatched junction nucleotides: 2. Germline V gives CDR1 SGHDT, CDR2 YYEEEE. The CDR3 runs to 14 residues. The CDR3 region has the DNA TGTGCCAGCAGCTTGGGAGGGGGCACCTACGAGCAGTACTTC. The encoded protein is CASSLGGGTYEQYF.

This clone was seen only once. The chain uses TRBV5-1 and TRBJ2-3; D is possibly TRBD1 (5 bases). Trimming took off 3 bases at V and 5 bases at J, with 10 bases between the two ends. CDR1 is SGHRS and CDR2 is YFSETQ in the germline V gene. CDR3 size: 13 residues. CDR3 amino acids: CASSSLDKDTQYF. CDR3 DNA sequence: TGCGCCAGCAGCTCCCTGGACAAAGATACGCAGTATTTT.

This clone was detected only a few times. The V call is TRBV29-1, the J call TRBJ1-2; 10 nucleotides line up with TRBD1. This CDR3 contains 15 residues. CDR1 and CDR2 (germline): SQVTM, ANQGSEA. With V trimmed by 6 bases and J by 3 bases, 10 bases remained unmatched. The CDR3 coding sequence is TGCAGCGTAGCGATTCGGGACAGGGGTTACTATGGCTACACCTTC. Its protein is CSVAIRDRGYYGYTF.

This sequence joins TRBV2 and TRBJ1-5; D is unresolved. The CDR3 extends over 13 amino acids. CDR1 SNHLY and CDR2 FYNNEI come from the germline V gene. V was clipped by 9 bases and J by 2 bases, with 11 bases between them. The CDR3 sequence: CASSSIRNQPQHF. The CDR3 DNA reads TGTGCCAGTTCTTCGATCCGCAATCAGCCCCAGCATTTT.

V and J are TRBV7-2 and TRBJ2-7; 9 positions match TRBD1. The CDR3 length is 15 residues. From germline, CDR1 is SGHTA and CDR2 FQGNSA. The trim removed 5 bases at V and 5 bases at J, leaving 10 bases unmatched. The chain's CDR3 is CASSPIQGAIDEQYF. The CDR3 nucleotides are TGTGCCAGCAGCCCCATACAGGGGGCGATCGACGAGCAGTACTTC.

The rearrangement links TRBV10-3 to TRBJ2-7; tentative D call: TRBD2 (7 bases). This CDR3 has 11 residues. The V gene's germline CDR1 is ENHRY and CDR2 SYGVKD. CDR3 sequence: CERGGIYEQYF. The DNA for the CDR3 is TGTGAAAGGGGGGGGATCTACGAGCAGTACTTC.

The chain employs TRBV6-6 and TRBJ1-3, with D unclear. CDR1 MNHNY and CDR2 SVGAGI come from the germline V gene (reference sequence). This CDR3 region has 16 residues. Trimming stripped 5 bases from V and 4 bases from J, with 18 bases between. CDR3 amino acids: CASSPPGVSLGNTIYF. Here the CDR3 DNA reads TGTGCCAGCAGTCCTCCCGGGGTATCATTGGGAAACACCATATATTTT.

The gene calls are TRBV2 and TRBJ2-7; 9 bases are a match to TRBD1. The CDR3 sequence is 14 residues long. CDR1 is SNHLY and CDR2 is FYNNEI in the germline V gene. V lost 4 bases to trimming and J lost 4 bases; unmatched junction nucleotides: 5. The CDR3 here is CASSGQGGTYEQYF. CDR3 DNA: TGTGCCAGCAGTGGACAGGGGGGCACGTACGAGCAGTACTTC.

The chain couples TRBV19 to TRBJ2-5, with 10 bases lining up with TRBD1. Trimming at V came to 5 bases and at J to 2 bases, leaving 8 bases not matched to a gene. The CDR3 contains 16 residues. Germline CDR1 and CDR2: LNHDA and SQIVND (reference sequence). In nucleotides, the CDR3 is TGTGCCAGTAGTCCCCCGACAGGGGGCGGTCAAGAGACCCAGTACTTC. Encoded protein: CASSPPTGGGQETQYF.

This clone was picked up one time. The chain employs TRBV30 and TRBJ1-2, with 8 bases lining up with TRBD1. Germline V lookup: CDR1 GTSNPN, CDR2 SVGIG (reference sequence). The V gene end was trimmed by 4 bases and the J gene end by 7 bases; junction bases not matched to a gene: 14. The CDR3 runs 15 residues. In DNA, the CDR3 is TGTGCCTGGACCAAACTAGGCAGGGGGCAGCGTGGCTACACCTTC. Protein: CAWTKLGRGQRGYTF.

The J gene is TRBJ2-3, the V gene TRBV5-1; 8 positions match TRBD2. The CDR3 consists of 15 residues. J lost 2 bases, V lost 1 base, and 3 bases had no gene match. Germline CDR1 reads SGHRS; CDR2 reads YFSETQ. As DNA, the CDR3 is TGCGCCAGCAGCTTGCTGCGGGGGGACACAGATACGCAGTATTTT. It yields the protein CASSLLRGDTDTQYF.

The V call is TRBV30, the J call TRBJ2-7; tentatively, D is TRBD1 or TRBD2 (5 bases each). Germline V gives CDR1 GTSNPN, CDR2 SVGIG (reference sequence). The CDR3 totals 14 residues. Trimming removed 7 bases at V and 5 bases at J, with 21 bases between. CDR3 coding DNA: TGTGCCTCTCTAAGGGACCCAAGAAAGGACGAGCAGTACTTC. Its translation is CASLRDPRKDEQYF.

The DNA of the CDR3 is TGCAGCGTTGAAAACAGGCCCAACTATGGCTACACCTTC. Its protein product is CSVENRPNYGYTF. The J gene is TRBJ1-2, the V gene TRBV29-1, with D maybe TRBD1 (5 bases). Per germline, CDR1 SQVTM and CDR2 ANQGSEA. The CDR3 has 13 amino acids. V lost 2 bases and J lost 2, with 9 bases in between.

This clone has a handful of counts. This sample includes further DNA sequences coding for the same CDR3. CDR3 sequence (DNA): TGTGCCAGCAGTTCCGGGGGGAACACTGAAGCTTTCTTT. This sequence encodes CASSSGGNTEAFF. The rearrangement joins TRBV27 to TRBJ1-1; possibly TRBD1 for D (5 bases). The CDR3 is 13 amino acids. Germline loops: CDR1 MNHEY, CDR2 SMNVEV (reference sequence). The V end was cut by 4 bases, the J end by 1 base, with 7 bases between.

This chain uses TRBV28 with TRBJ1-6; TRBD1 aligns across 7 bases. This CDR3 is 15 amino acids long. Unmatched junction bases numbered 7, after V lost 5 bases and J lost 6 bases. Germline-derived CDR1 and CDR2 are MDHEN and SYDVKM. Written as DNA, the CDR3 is TGTGCCAGCAGTGCAATCGACAGGGCTAATTCACCCCTCCACTTT. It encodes CASSAIDRANSPLHF. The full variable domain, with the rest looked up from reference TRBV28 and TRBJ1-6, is DVKVTQSSRYLVKRTGEKVFLECVQDMDHENMFWYRQDPGLGLRLIYFSYDVKMKEKGDIPEGYSVSREKKERFSLILESASTNQTSMYLCASSAIDRANSPLHFGNGTRLTVT.

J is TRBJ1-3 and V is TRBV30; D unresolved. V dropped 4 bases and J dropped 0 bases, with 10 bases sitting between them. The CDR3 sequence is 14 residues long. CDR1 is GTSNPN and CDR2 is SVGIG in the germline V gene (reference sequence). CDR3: CAWNPIASGNTIYF. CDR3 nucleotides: TGTGCCTGGAATCCAATCGCCTCTGGAAACACCATATATTTT.

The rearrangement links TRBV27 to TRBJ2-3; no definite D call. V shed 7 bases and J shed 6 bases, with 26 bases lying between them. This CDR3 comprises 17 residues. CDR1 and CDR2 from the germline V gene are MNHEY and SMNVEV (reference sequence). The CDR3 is CASTPFFPGPIWDTQYF. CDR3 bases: TGTGCCAGCACCCCGTTCTTTCCGGGCCCAATATGGGATACGCAGTATTTT.

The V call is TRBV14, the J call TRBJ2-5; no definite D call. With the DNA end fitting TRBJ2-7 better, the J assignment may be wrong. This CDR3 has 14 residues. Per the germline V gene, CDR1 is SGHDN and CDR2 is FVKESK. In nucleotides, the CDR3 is TGTGCCAGCAGCCAAGCATCGACCTACTACGAGCAGTACTTC. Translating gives CASSQASTYYEQYF.

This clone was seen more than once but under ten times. The CDR3: CASSRHTNTEAFF. CDR3 nucleotides: TGTGCCAGTAGTCGACACACGAACACTGAAGCTTTCTTT. The rearrangement links TRBV19 to TRBJ1-1; D is unclear. The CDR3 sequence is 13 residues long. From germline, CDR1 is LNHDA and CDR2 SQIVND (reference sequence). Trimming left V 5 bases short and J 1 base short, with 8 bases between.

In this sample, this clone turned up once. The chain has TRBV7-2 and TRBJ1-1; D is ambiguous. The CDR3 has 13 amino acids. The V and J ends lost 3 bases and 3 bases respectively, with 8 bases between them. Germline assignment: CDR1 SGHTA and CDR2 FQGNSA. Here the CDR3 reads CASSFLADTEAFF. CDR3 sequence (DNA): TGTGCCAGCAGCTTTCTAGCTGACACTGAAGCTTTCTTT.

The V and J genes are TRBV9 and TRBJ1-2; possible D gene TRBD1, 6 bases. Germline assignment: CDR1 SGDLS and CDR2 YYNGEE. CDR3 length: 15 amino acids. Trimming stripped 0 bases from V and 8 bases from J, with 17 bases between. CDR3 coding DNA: TGTGCCAGCAGCGTAGGCCGGGACAACCCTCTCGGCTACACCTTC. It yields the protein CASSVGRDNPLGYTF.

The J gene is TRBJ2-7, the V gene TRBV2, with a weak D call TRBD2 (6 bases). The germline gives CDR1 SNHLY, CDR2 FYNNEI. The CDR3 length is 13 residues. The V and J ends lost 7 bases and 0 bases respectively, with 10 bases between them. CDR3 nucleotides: TGTGCCAGCAACCAGCGGGCCTCCTACGAGCAGTACTTC. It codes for CASNQRASYEQYF.